Listed here is a single TCR beta chain. What it recognizes is unknown. Approximately 100,000 TCR templates per sample were assayed. TCRdb keeps only in-frame clones here, not all; method: immunoSEQ multiplex PCR. The table shows about 60,000 clones, with roughly 80% occurring only once. The data belong to a study of siplizumab effects on memory and regulatory T cells. V lost 7 bases and J 1 base, leaving 13 bases between the germline ends. Looked up from germline, CDR1 is LNHNV and CDR2 is YYDKDF (reference sequence). CDR3 length: 14 residues. Notes on the study in general: Sequences below about 10^-5 frequency were poorly captured, limiting mapping of alloreactive clones.

The V gene is TRBV15, the J gene TRBJ1-1, with D perhaps matching TRBD1 (6 bases). The sample comprised memory CD4+ T cells sorted from blood. The receptor's source is a human donor in good health. CDR3 nucleotides: TGTGCCACCAAGGAAGGGGGTCAGAACACTGAAGCTTTCTTT. Protein sequence: CATKEGGQNTEAFF.